This T cell receptor beta chain was identified in a study of vaccination and CD4 T cells after COVID-19. Study-wide background: Convalescent cases consisted of six males and four females, of whom two were Hispanic. Overlapping spike peptides served as the stimulus for the cells. These peptides came from SARS-CoV-2 and from the common cold coronaviruses HCoV-NL63, HCoV-OC43 and HCoV-229E. Points from the study as a whole: A nonsignificant median increase from 21 to 38 SARS-CoV-2-reactive clonotypes was observed.

This clonotype was detected only a few times. The antigen remains unidentified. The junction departs from the called germline gene at one end, perhaps through a read error. Treatment indicated: 10-day PBMC culture with coronavirus spike peptide pools or control peptides (ViraFEST assay). There are 13 residues in the CDR3. Germline CDR1 SSHAT, CDR2 FNYEAQ (reference sequence). Sequencing of cultured CD4+ T cell DNA used the Oncomine TCR Beta short-read assay. Investigators obtained genomic DNA by extraction from cultured CD4+ T cells. TCRdb analysed the PCR reads with MiXCR anew, one entry per CDR3 protein. In the table there are more than 9,500 distinct CDR3 sequences, approximately 50% of which are singletons.

Input material: CD4+ T cells from blood, cultured in vitro. This chain links TRBV7-7 with TRBJ2-5; no reliable D call. The TCR was taken from a human donor who had recovered from COVID-19. Here the CDR3 reads CASSSDVQETQYF. The CDR3, as DNA: TGTGCTAGCAGCTCAGACGTCCAAGAGACCCAGTACTTC.